This T cell receptor beta chain originates from a study of blood T cell repertoires in COVID-19. Whole-study context: Samples representing acute and convalescent COVID-19 were sourced from the United States, Italy and Spain. T cells, B-cell-depleted T cells, or PBMCs supplied cDNA or gDNA.

The germline CDR1 and CDR2 sequences are MNHEY and SVGAGI. Losses at the gene ends were 4 bases for V and 6 bases for J; bases not matched to a gene: 4. This CDR3 region has 15 residues. Original analysis: From reference gene primer amplification, estimates of nucleated cell counts were derived. Clones were read by immunoSEQ multiplex PCR, and TCRdb kept only the in-frame ones, dropping some. The DNA gave D and trimming, while V, J and clone size come from that table. Of some 170,000 clones listed, around 83% are singletons. Sequencing input: peripheral blood. The origin of this receptor is a man between 35 and 55 years old with acute or convalescent COVID-19. The J gene is TRBJ2-1, the V gene TRBV6-5; 12 bases agree with TRBD1. CDR3 bases: TGTGCCAGCAGTTCGGGACAGGGGGCGTCCAATGAGCAGTTCTTC. Protein sequence: CASSSGQGASNEQFF.